This T cell receptor (beta chain) emerged from a study of shared clonotypes between healthy human individuals. Study details: For every donor, three CD4 naive, three CD4 memory, two CD8 naive and one CD8 memory plates were used. Study-wide results and caveats: Among the subsets, naive ones generally showed larger estimated richness than memory ones.

Trimming took off 3 bases at V and 4 bases at J, with 7 bases between the two ends. The V gene's germline CDR1 is MDHEN and CDR2 SYDVKM. The CDR3 extends over 12 amino acids. This clone occurred once. The antigen remains unidentified. The authors distributed each subset's genomic DNA evenly over several immunoSEQ plates. For sorted subsets, about 200 ng DNA per replicate equaled about 30,000 T cell genomes. Data came from immunoSEQ multiplex PCR; TCRdb stores just in-frame clones and leaves some out. The profile shows under 700,000 clones, roughly 95% of them singletons. CD8 cells regarded as naive lacked CD45RO, were positively chosen for CCR7, and omitted terminally differentiated effector memory CD45RA+ cells.

The TCR sequence derives from a woman aged 25 to 45 in good health. The V call is TRBV28, the J call TRBJ2-7; D not certain. Sample: naive CD8+ T cells sorted from blood. The CDR3 reads CASSFWRYEQYF. The DNA for the CDR3 is TGTGCCAGCAGTTTTTGGCGTTACGAGCAGTACTTC.